The 19 T cell receptor beta chains below were found in one sample sequenced in a study of PD-1 blockade in classical Hodgkin lymphoma. Every patient experienced relapse after autologous stem cell transplantation, and brentuximab vedotin exposure varied. The repertoire was sequenced with immunoSEQ multiplex PCR; TCRdb's copy has only in-frame clones and lacks some. The data contain some 13,000 clones, 85% to 90% of them singletons. This specimen was peripheral blood mononuclear cells (PBMCs), taken at baseline. Source of these receptors: a human donor with classical Hodgkin lymphoma.

The chain joins TRBV6-5 to TRBJ1-2; D is perhaps TRBD1 (6 bases). Trimming took 6 bases from V and 8 from J, leaving 22 bases between them. Germline CDR1 and CDR2: MNHEY and SVGAGI. The CDR3 is 15 residues long. The CDR3 region has the DNA TGTGCCAGCAGCTCGACGAAGGCAGGGGACCTGGGCTACACCTTC. This translates into CASSSTKAGDLGYTF.

V gene TRBV6-1 combines with J gene TRBJ2-3; 8 nucleotides align to TRBD1. Germline loops: CDR1 MNHNS, CDR2 SASEGT. The CDR3 is 17 amino acids. The trim removed 4 bases at V and 2 bases at J, leaving 11 bases unmatched. CDR3 DNA: TGTGCCAGCAGTGGTGACAGGGGAGGAGGGACCACAGATACGCAGTATTTT. Translated, it gives CASSGDRGGGTTDTQYF.

The genes are TRBV15 and TRBJ2-1, with D hard to call. Germline assignment: CDR1 LNHNV and CDR2 YYDKDF (reference sequence). Trimming removed 3 bases at V and 4 bases at J, with 7 bases between. The CDR3 runs to 13 residues. In nucleotides, the CDR3 is TGTGCCACCAGCAGTCGCAGTTACAATGAGCAGTTCTTC. Amino acid sequence: CATSSRSYNEQFF.

The chain couples TRBV28 to TRBJ1-2; D not resolved. Trimming took off 7 bases at V and 1 base at J, with 10 bases between the two ends. Per germline, CDR1 MDHEN and CDR2 SYDVKM. The CDR3 extends over 13 amino acids. The CDR3 reads CASTGGGNYGYTF. The CDR3 DNA is TGTGCCAGCACCGGTGGAGGTAACTATGGCTACACCTTC.

The chain carries TRBV19 and TRBJ1-1; TRBD1 agrees at 11 bases. V was clipped by 4 bases and J by 6 bases; unmatched bases: 10. There are 16 residues in the CDR3. In germline, CDR1 is LNHDA, CDR2 SQIVND (reference sequence). The CDR3 loop reads CASSRGTGGNGAEAFF. CDR3 coding DNA: TGTGCCAGTAGTAGGGGGACAGGGGGTAACGGGGCTGAAGCTTTCTTT.

The genes are TRBV28 and TRBJ1-3; 8 bases align to TRBD1. In germline, CDR1 is MDHEN, CDR2 SYDVKM. CDR3 size: 18 residues. V lost 3 bases, J lost 8 bases, and 18 bases stayed unmatched. CDR3 protein: CASSFPLAGGELGDTIYF. DNA for the CDR3: TGTGCCAGCAGTTTCCCCCTGGCAGGGGGCGAGCTGGGAGACACCATATATTTT.

The chain combines TRBV7-3 with TRBJ2-2; D perhaps matches TRBD1 (6 bases). The germline V and J ends were trimmed by 2 bases and 3 bases, with 7 bases remaining between them. CDR3 length: 14 amino acids. The germline V gene encodes CDR1 SGHTA and CDR2 FQGTGA. CDR3 in amino acids: CASSLSGDTGELFF. The CDR3 DNA follows: TGTGCCAGCAGCTTATCAGGGGACACCGGGGAGCTGTTTTTT.

The V gene is TRBV7-3, the J gene TRBJ1-2, with D possibly matching TRBD1 (6 bases). Trimming took off 1 base at V and 8 bases at J, with 11 bases between the two ends. Germline values: CDR1 SGHTA, CDR2 FQGTGA. This CDR3 is 13 amino acids long. DNA of the CDR3: TGTGCCAGCAGCTTAATCGGGGGGCGAGGCTACACCTTC. The encoded protein is CASSLIGGRGYTF.

The J gene is TRBJ2-2, the V gene TRBV7-3; D may correspond to TRBD1 or TRBD2 (5 bases each). CDR1 and CDR2 from the germline V gene are SGHTA and FQGTGA. This CDR3 region has 16 residues. Between the trimmed V and J ends, which lost 2 bases and 1 base, there was a span of 11 bases. This CDR3 reads CASSLGAGGNTGELFF. DNA for the CDR3: TGTGCCAGCAGCTTAGGGGCTGGGGGGAACACCGGGGAGCTGTTTTTT. The variable domain in full, with the rest retrieved from reference TRBV7-3 and TRBJ2-2, is GAGVSQTPSNKVTEKGKYVELRCDPISGHTALYWYRQSLGQGPEFLIYFQGTGAADDSGLPNDRFFAVRPEGSVSTLKIQRTERGDSAVYLCASSLGAGGNTGELFFGEGSRLTVL.

This sequence joins TRBV4-1 and TRBJ2-1; D remains ambiguous. CDR3 length: 16 amino acids. The V and J ends lost 2 bases and 0 bases respectively, with 11 bases between them. CDR1 and CDR2 from the germline V gene are MGHRA and YSYEKL. This CDR3 is CASSQKPRSSYNEQFF. In nucleotides, the CDR3 is TGCGCCAGCAGCCAAAAACCCAGAAGCTCCTACAATGAGCAGTTCTTC.

The chain has TRBV30 and TRBJ1-1, with 7 bases that match TRBD1. CDR1 GTSNPN and CDR2 SVGIG come from the germline V gene (reference sequence). The CDR3 sequence is 14 residues long. Unmatched junction bases numbered 8, after V lost 4 bases and J lost 3 bases. In DNA form, the CDR3 reads TGTGCCTGGAACAGGGGCGCGGGCGACACTGAAGCTTTCTTT. Amino acid sequence: CAWNRGAGDTEAFF.

The J gene is TRBJ1-2, the V gene TRBV28; 9 bases map to TRBD1. The junction had 20 bases not matched to a gene; V was cut back by 2 bases and J by 4 bases. There are 20 residues in the CDR3. The germline V gene has CDR1 MDHEN and CDR2 SYDVKM. The CDR3 sequence: CASSLTLLPGQGLSAYGYTF. The CDR3 DNA is TGTGCCAGCAGTTTAACCCTTTTACCGGGACAGGGACTCTCAGCCTATGGCTACACCTTC.

V and J are TRBV30 and TRBJ2-1, with TRBD2 matching over 7 bases. Germline V lookup: CDR1 GTSNPN, CDR2 SVGIG (reference sequence). The junction had 12 bases not matched to a gene; V was cut back by 1 base and J by 9 bases. The length of the CDR3 is 15 residues. CDR3 in amino acids: CAWSAGGSIVTEQFF. In DNA form, the CDR3 reads TGTGCCTGGAGTGCCGGCGGGAGCATCGTCACTGAGCAGTTCTTC.

The V gene is TRBV5-6, the J gene TRBJ1-5; the D gene is possibly TRBD1 (6 bases). Trimming took 4 bases from V and 1 from J, leaving 12 bases between them. This CDR3 region has 15 residues. The germline gives CDR1 SGHDT, CDR2 YYEEEE. CDR3 protein: CASSATGTSNQPQHF. Here the CDR3 DNA reads TGTGCCAGCAGCGCCACAGGGACGAGCAATCAGCCCCAGCATTTT. Supplemented by reference TRBV5-6 and TRBJ1-5, the full variable domain reads DAGVTQSPTHLIKTRGQQVTLRCSPKSGHDTVSWYQQALGQGPQFIFQYYEEEERQRGNFPDRFSGHQFPNYSSELNVNALLLGDSALYLCASSATGTSNQPQHFGDGTRLSIL.

The chain combines TRBV6-4 with TRBJ2-7, with D uncertain. CDR3 length: 11 amino acids. The V and J ends lost 2 bases and 9 bases respectively, with 8 bases between them. Germline V gene sequence: CDR1 MRHNA, CDR2 SNTAGT. CDR3: CASSDGVGQYF. For the CDR3, the DNA is TGTGCCAGCAGTGACGGGGTGGGGCAGTACTTC.

The rearrangement joins TRBV20-1 to TRBJ2-5; no firm D call. CDR1 and CDR2 (germline): DFQATT, SNEGSKA (reference sequence). Trimming shortened V by 6 bases and J by 3 bases, and 5 bases separated the two germline ends. The CDR3 is 10 amino acids. CDR3 in DNA: TGCAGTGCCAAAAAAGAGACCCAGTACTTC. Amino acid sequence: CSAKKETQYF.

This clone was seen just once. CDR3 sequence (DNA): TGTGCCAGCAGCCGGGACGGGGGCTCCTACAATGAGCAGTTCTTC. Protein: CASSRDGGSYNEQFF. This chain joins TRBV7-3 and TRBJ2-1, with D possibly TRBD2 on 6 matching bases. The germline gives CDR1 SGHTA, CDR2 FQGTGA. Trimming pared 5 bases from V and 0 bases from J, leaving 11 bases between. The CDR3 is 15 amino acids.

The rearrangement joins TRBV5-1 to TRBJ2-7; D might be TRBD1 (5 bases). Looked up from germline, CDR1 is SGHRS and CDR2 is YFSETQ. Trimming took off 4 bases at V and 0 bases at J, with 11 bases between the two ends. The CDR3 has 14 residues. This CDR3 is CASSDGHASYEQYF. The DNA of the CDR3 is TGCGCCAGCAGCGACGGACACGCCTCCTACGAGCAGTACTTC.

V gene TRBV10-1 combines with J gene TRBJ2-5; D is possibly TRBD1 or TRBD2 (6 bases each). Trimming took 6 bases from V and 9 from J, leaving 20 bases between them. The CDR3 has 14 amino acids. CDR1 is WNHNN, CDR2 SYGVQD, per germline (reference sequence). CDR3 sequence reads: CASSPGAIRSPQYF. The CDR3 nucleotides read TGCGCCAGCAGCCCGGGGGCGATCCGGAGCCCCCAGTACTTC.